Shown below are 13 T cell receptor beta chains from a single sample sequenced in a study of human T cells and chemical hapten exposure. TCRdb processed the RACE reads anew with MiXCR; each CDR3 protein has one entry. The sample lists approximately 82,000 distinct CDR3 sequences; 6.5% to 8.5% were seen once. Time point denoted: patch test 2, 6 weeks after DPC sensitization. Treatment of the sample: therapeutic diphenylcyclopropenone sensitization with weekly scalp DPC. The sequencing here drew on whole blood, taken in connection with sensitization to the hapten diphenylcyclopropenone (DPC). These receptors were obtained from a woman in her 30s with alopecia areata. Some clones in this sample may be carry-over from other donors' samples.

The CDR3 region has the DNA TGCGCCAGCAGCCTAATGACTAGCGGGGTAGCAGATACGCAGTATTTT. This translates into CASSLMTSGVADTQYF. This chain links TRBV5-1 with TRBJ2-3, with 11 positions matching TRBD2. Per the germline V gene, CDR1 is SGHRS and CDR2 is YFSETQ. The CDR3 covers 16 residues. With 4 bases clipped from V and 4 bases from J, the junction kept 8 bases outside the gene matches.

This clonotype was picked up many times. The genes are TRBV7-9 and TRBJ1-3; TRBD1 is a possible D gene (6 bases). The CDR3 spans 17 residues. Germline assignment: CDR1 SEHNR and CDR2 FQNEAQ (reference sequence). Trimming removed 2 bases at V and 0 bases at J, with 14 bases between. Here the CDR3 reads CASSLLGGDPSGNTIYF. CDR3 DNA: TGTGCCAGCAGCTTATTAGGGGGGGACCCCTCTGGAAACACCATATATTTT.

V gene TRBV7-6 combines with J gene TRBJ2-2; D may be TRBD1 (6 bases). With 6 bases removed from V and 7 bases from J, the gap between germline ends came to 21 bases. The CDR3 is 16 residues long. CDR1 is SGHVS and CDR2 is FNYEAQ in the germline V gene. This CDR3 is CASSFLSSQGGGELFF. CDR3 sequence (DNA): TGTGCCAGCAGTTTTCTGAGCTCTCAAGGGGGCGGGGAGCTGTTTTTT.

The rearrangement joins TRBV18 to TRBJ2-2, with D perhaps TRBD2 (5 bases). This CDR3 spans 15 amino acids. V was shortened by 1 base and J by 7 bases, with 13 bases between the two germline ends. Looked up from germline, CDR1 is KGHSH and CDR2 is LQKENI. Here the CDR3 DNA reads TGTGCCAGCTCACCACACCCTAGCAGTGGCGGGGAGCTGTTTTTT. Translation gives CASSPHPSSGGELFF.

This clonotype has only a few counts. The rearrangement joins TRBV3-1 to TRBJ2-1; D remains unclear. Germline V gene data show CDR1 as LGHDT and CDR2 as YNNKEL (reference sequence). V was shortened by 2 bases and J by 1 base, with 6 bases between the two germline ends. The CDR3 sequence is 14 residues long. For the CDR3, the DNA is TGTGCCAGCAGCCAACTAGGGTCCTACAATGAGCAGTTCTTC. Its protein product is CASSQLGSYNEQFF.

The chain joins TRBV6-5 to TRBJ1-4; the D gene is possibly TRBD1 (6 bases). Germline CDR1 reads MNHEY; CDR2 reads SVGAGI. V was pared by 6 bases and J by 7 bases, with 15 bases between. This CDR3 spans 14 amino acids. The CDR3 coding sequence is TGTGCCAGCAGGAACCAGGGGCAGGTTGAAAAACTGTTTTTT. It translates to CASRNQGQVEKLFF.

This chain uses TRBV25-1 with TRBJ2-7; no clear D gene. This CDR3 is built from 13 residues. The germline V and J ends were trimmed by 6 bases and 0 bases, with 9 bases remaining between them. Germline values: CDR1 MGHDK, CDR2 SYGVNS. The CDR3 nucleotides are TGTGCCAGCAGGGACGTGAGCTCCTACGAGCAGTACTTC. Translated, it gives CASRDVSSYEQYF.

The chain has TRBV25-1 and TRBJ2-7; TRBD2 agrees at 9 bases. CDR1 MGHDK and CDR2 SYGVNS come from the germline V gene. The CDR3 is made up of 15 amino acids. V shed 3 bases, J shed 5 bases, and the junction held 8 bases outside the gene matches. The CDR3 spells CASSEFSGGMDEQYF. CDR3 sequence (DNA): TGTGCCAGCAGTGAGTTCAGCGGGGGGATGGACGAGCAGTACTTC.

This clonotype was observed a handful of times. V is TRBV7-9 and J is TRBJ1-2; perhaps TRBD1 as D (5 bases). The CDR3 has 13 residues. V was cut by 9 bases and J by 10 bases, with 21 bases left in between. Per the germline V gene, CDR1 is SEHNR and CDR2 is FQNEAQ (reference sequence). The CDR3 DNA reads TGTGCCAGTATGGGGGACGTCTCGAACGACTACACCTTC. This sequence encodes CASMGDVSNDYTF.

This clonotype was seen many times. The chain combines TRBV5-1 with TRBJ2-5; D might be TRBD1 (5 bases). The CDR3 runs to 13 residues. The germline V gene has CDR1 SGHRS and CDR2 YFSETQ. V was trimmed by 0 bases and J by 2 bases, leaving 5 bases between them. CDR3: CASSLGQQETQYF. The CDR3 bases are TGCGCCAGCAGCTTGGGACAGCAAGAGACCCAGTACTTC.

There are many counts of this clonotype. The chain couples TRBV20-1 to TRBJ2-3; 11 bases are a match to TRBD2. The V segment lost 5 bases and the J segment 5 bases; nucleotides outside the gene matches: 6. This CDR3 comprises 14 residues. Germline V CDR1 and CDR2: DFQATT, SNEGSKA (reference sequence). The CDR3 coding sequence is TGCAGTGCTTTTAGCGGGGGGGCGGTAGATACGCAGTATTTT. It specifies CSAFSGGAVDTQYF.

Concerning this clonotype: A much bigger clone sits one base away, suggesting this may be a read error. The chain uses TRBV27 and TRBJ1-1; D not resolved. CDR1 is MNHEY, CDR2 SMNVEV, per germline (reference sequence). The CDR3 has 14 amino acids. CDR3 sequence: CTSSFSRWGTEAFF. The CDR3 nucleotides are TGTACCAGCAGTTTTTCGCGATGGGGCACTGAAGCTTTCTTT.

This clonotype has ten or more counts. The V call is TRBV7-2, the J call TRBJ2-3; unclear D gene. The V end was cut by 1 base, the J end by 0 bases, with 5 bases between. The germline V gene encodes CDR1 SGHTA and CDR2 FQGNSA. This CDR3 region has 14 residues. The CDR3 DNA reads as TGTGCCAGCAGCTTAGACCTTAGCACAGATACGCAGTATTTT. This codes for CASSLDLSTDTQYF.